The sequence of this TCR beta chain was determined in a study of T cells in Graves' hyperthyroidism and ophthalmopathy. Across the study: Peripheral blood collection took place at initial diagnosis, before any treatment.

Study conclusions and caveats: Blood also showed most of the thyroid clonotypes that were expanded above 0.001.

This clonotype was counted ten times or more. Its antigen is unidentified. From more than 9 ml of fresh peripheral blood, PBMCs were isolated. Amplification targeted TCR beta CDR3 regions from RNA transcripts. A set of HTBI primers served as the primers for a first-round RT-PCR of the TCR CDR3. From the multiplex PCR reads, TCRdb called clonotypes with MiXCR, one entry per CDR3 protein. In the table there are 700,000 or so distinct CDR3 sequences, less than 20% of which are singletons. Source material: blood. This sequence originates from a man younger than 35 with Graves' hyperthyroidism.

CDR3 in amino acids: CASSSGLAGVREQFF. The DNA of the CDR3 is TGTGCCAGCAGCTCAGGACTAGCGGGAGTACGGGAGCAGTTCTTC. This rearrangement joins TRBV5-6 to TRBJ2-1; TRBD2 matches at 13 bases. The CDR3 spans 15 residues. Germline V lookup: CDR1 SGHDT, CDR2 YYEEEE. Trimming took 3 bases from V and 10 from J; bases not matched to a gene: 7.